This passage covers 5 T cell receptor beta chains from one sample sequenced in a study of blood T cells in healthy people across ages. Then a second PCR, running about 6 to 12 cycles, was carried out with a sample-barcoded 5' primer and a J-beta primer mix. A single record per CDR3 protein comes from TCRdb applying MiXCR to the 5' RACE reads. In the table there are around 1,100,000 distinct CDR3 sequences, roughly two fifths of which are singletons. The sequencing sample was made of blood. These receptors all come from a man between 18 and 29 years old in good health.

V and J are TRBV12-3 or TRBV12-4 and TRBJ2-5, with 10 bases fitting TRBD2. The V gene end was trimmed by 1 base and the J gene end by 11 bases; junction bases not matched to a gene: 10. This CDR3 has 15 amino acids. The CDR3 nucleotides are TGTGCCAGCAGTTTAGGACTAGCGGGCACCTACAAGCAGTACTTC. This translates into CASSLGLAGTYKQYF.

The chain employs TRBV20-1 and TRBJ2-1; the match to TRBD2 covers 8 bases. CDR1 is DFQATT, CDR2 SNEGSKA, per germline (reference sequence). The CDR3 loop spans 16 amino acids. V lost 3 bases to trimming and J lost 13 bases; unmatched junction nucleotides: 20. CDR3: CSASLAGGRFQETQFF. CDR3 bases: TGCAGTGCTAGTCTTGCGGGGGGACGGTTCCAAGAGACCCAGTTCTTC.

Concerning this clonotype itself: The junction departs from the called germline gene at one end, perhaps through a read error. The chain carries TRBV6-2 or TRBV6-3 and TRBJ1-5; a weak D match, TRBD1 (5 bases). Germline V gene data show CDR1 as MNHEY and CDR2 as SVGEGT. This CDR3 is 17 amino acids long. CDR3 protein: CASSYSLREDTHQPQHF. CDR3 in DNA: TGCGCCAGCAGTTACTCCTTGAGAGAGGACACACATCAGCCCCAGCATTTT.

The rearrangement uses TRBV11-2 and TRBJ2-3, with a tentative D call TRBD2 (6 bases). This CDR3 spans 14 amino acids. V was trimmed by 0 bases and J by 6 bases, leaving 10 bases between them. Germline V CDR1 and CDR2: SGHAT, FQNNGV. The CDR3 bases are TGTGCCAGCAGCTTAGAGGCGGGGATCGATACGCAGTATTTT. It yields the protein CASSLEAGIDTQYF. The variable domain in full, with the rest retrieved from reference TRBV11-2 and TRBJ2-3, is EAGVAQSPRYKIIEKRQSVAFWCNPISGHATLYWYQQILGQGPKLLIQFQNNGVVDDSQLPKDRFSAERLKGVDSTLKIQPAKLEDSAVYLCASSLEAGIDTQYFGPGTRLTVL.

The chain has TRBV6-1 and TRBJ2-5; 8 bases line up with TRBD2. The CDR3 spans 14 residues. V was pared by 4 bases and J by 11 bases, with 12 bases of the junction left unmatched. Germline V CDR1 and CDR2: MNHNS, SASEGT. The CDR3 DNA reads TGTGCCAGCAGTGGGACGGGGGGGGTAAATGAGCAGTACTTC. Amino acids: CASSGTGGVNEQYF.